This T cell receptor (beta chain) was retrieved from a study of cytomegalovirus exposure and HLA in healthy donors. Study-level results: Whilst most TCR sequences proved rare, a subset of public TCRs occurred across many donors.

TCRdb's table, derived via immunoSEQ multiplex PCR, lists solely in-frame clones and lacks some. Of more than 110,000 clones detected, about nine tenths appear once; the ten largest clones hold about 2.8%. As to this clone: Its antigen is undetermined.

The material sequenced was PBMCs. This clonotype was sampled from a man in his late teens or twenties in good health and CMV-seronegative.

CDR3 sequence reads: CASSLGGLAKNIQYF. The CDR3 DNA follows: TGTGCCAGCAGCTTGGGGGGACTAGCCAAAAACATTCAGTACTTC. The chain couples TRBV7-2 to TRBJ2-4; TRBD2 is a possible D gene (6 bases). Trimming cost V 3 bases and J 0 bases, with 9 bases left between them. The CDR3 runs to 15 residues. From germline, CDR1 is SGHTA and CDR2 FQGNSA.